This is a list of T cell receptor beta chains from one sample in a study of Ad26.COV2.S vaccination and SARS-CoV-2 variants. Libraries were prepared by immunoSEQ multiplex PCR; TCRdb keeps only in-frame clonotypes and omits some of them. In the table there are more than 300,000 clones, roughly 80% of which are singletons. Sequencing was performed on peripheral blood, taken in a trial of Ad26.COV2.S vaccine versus placebo. The source is a person aged 18 to 65 who received the Ad26.COV2.S COVID-19 vaccine or a placebo. The CDR3 runs from the conserved cysteine through the conserved F or W. Fields, in order: clone size, V gene, D gene, J gene, CDR3 DNA, CDR3 protein. A D gene is named only where the DNA matches it firmly. Where a row states a size, it is once, few, many or the class of an expanded clone; other rows omit it.

abundance: few; v_gene: TRBV19; d_gene: -; j_gene: TRBJ2-7; CDR3nt: TGTGCCAGTAGTAGAAAGGGTTACTACGAGCAGTACTTC; CDR3aa: CASSRKGYYEQYF
abundance: -; v_gene: TRBV2; d_gene: -; j_gene: TRBJ2-6; CDR3nt: TGTGCCAGCAGTTTAAGTCGGGGCTCTGGGGCCAACGTCCTGACTTTC; CDR3aa: CASSLSRGSGANVLTF
abundance: -; v_gene: TRBV11-1; d_gene: -; j_gene: TRBJ1-1; CDR3nt: TGTGCCAGCAGCTTAGTTATGAACACTGAAGCTTTCTTT; CDR3aa: CASSLVMNTEAFF
abundance: -; v_gene: TRBV10-1; d_gene: -; j_gene: TRBJ2-1; CDR3nt: TGCGCCAGCAGTGCCCGGGGGAGCTTCAATGAGCAGTTCTTC; CDR3aa: CASSARGSFNEQFF
abundance: -; v_gene: TRBV5-1; d_gene: -; j_gene: TRBJ2-5; CDR3nt: TGCGCCAGCAGCTTGGTAACGGCCGGACAAGAGACCCAGTACTTC; CDR3aa: CASSLVTAGQETQYF
abundance: -; v_gene: TRBV9; d_gene: TRBD1; j_gene: TRBJ1-2; CDR3nt: TGTGCCAGCAGCTCCCGACAGGGGGCCTATGGCTACACCTTC; CDR3aa: CASSSRQGAYGYTF
abundance: -; v_gene: TRBV5-5; d_gene: TRBD1; j_gene: TRBJ2-3; CDR3nt: TGTGCCAGCAGCTTGGCCGCAGGGGGCTGGCGGTGGACAGATACGCAGTATTTT; CDR3aa: CASSLAAGGWRWTDTQYF
abundance: -; v_gene: TRBV28; d_gene: TRBD1; j_gene: TRBJ1-5; CDR3nt: TGTGCCAGCAGTTTGCCGGGGACAGGGAGTGGGAAGCCCCAGCATTTT; CDR3aa: CASSLPGTGSGKPQHF
abundance: -; v_gene: TRBV19; d_gene: -; j_gene: TRBJ2-2; CDR3nt: TGTGCCAGTAGTATAGGTGGCAGTCCGAACACCGGGGAGCTGTTTTTT; CDR3aa: CASSIGGSPNTGELFF
abundance: -; v_gene: TRBV11-2; d_gene: TRBD2; j_gene: TRBJ2-5; CDR3nt: TGTGCCACAGGACGGGAGGGCCTAGAGACCCAGTACTTC; CDR3aa: CATGREGLETQYF
abundance: -; v_gene: TRBV9; d_gene: TRBD1; j_gene: TRBJ2-5; CDR3nt: TGTGCCAGCAGCGTAGGGACAGGGCACCAAGAGACCCAGTACTTC; CDR3aa: CASSVGTGHQETQYF
abundance: -; v_gene: TRBV28; d_gene: -; j_gene: TRBJ1-6; CDR3nt: TGTGCCAGCAGGGGCGCGGAGCGCTATAATTCACCCCTCCACTTT; CDR3aa: CASRGAERYNSPLHF
abundance: -; v_gene: TRBV12-3/TRBV12-4; d_gene: -; j_gene: TRBJ2-5; CDR3nt: TGTGCCAGCAGTCGGGACTTCCGGGAGACCCAGTACTTC; CDR3aa: CASSRDFRETQYF
abundance: -; v_gene: TRBV9; d_gene: -; j_gene: TRBJ1-6; CDR3nt: TGTGCCAGCAGCGTAGGGGAGGGGCAGGGTGTCTATAATTCACCCCTCCACTTT; CDR3aa: CASSVGEGQGVYNSPLHF
abundance: -; v_gene: TRBV23-1; d_gene: -; j_gene: TRBJ1-1; CDR3nt: TGCGCCATACGTAACCGGGGGAGCACTGAAGCTTTCTTT; CDR3aa: CAIRNRGSTEAFF
abundance: -; v_gene: TRBV11-2; d_gene: -; j_gene: TRBJ2-7; CDR3nt: TGTGCCAGCAGCCCGAATTACGAGCAGTACTTC; CDR3aa: CASSPNYEQYF
abundance: -; v_gene: TRBV14; d_gene: -; j_gene: TRBJ1-1; CDR3nt: TGTGCCAGCAGCCAAGCCCATCTCCGTACTGAAGCTTTCTTT; CDR3aa: CASSQAHLRTEAFF
abundance: -; v_gene: TRBV6-5; d_gene: -; j_gene: TRBJ2-1; CDR3nt: TGTGCCAGCAGTTACGAGGGCCCTAGCTCCTACAATGAGCAGTTCTTC; CDR3aa: CASSYEGPSSYNEQFF
abundance: -; v_gene: TRBV5-1; d_gene: -; j_gene: TRBJ1-4; CDR3nt: TGCGCCAGCAGCCCGGCTCCGGGGACGCTGAATGAAAAACTGTTTTTT; CDR3aa: CASSPAPGTLNEKLFF
abundance: -; v_gene: TRBV4-1; d_gene: TRBD2; j_gene: TRBJ2-5; CDR3nt: TGCGCCAGCAGCCAAGGTTTCCTAGCGGGGGGTAGAGAGACCCAGTACTTC; CDR3aa: CASSQGFLAGGRETQYF
abundance: -; v_gene: TRBV2; d_gene: -; j_gene: TRBJ1-5; CDR3nt: TGTGCCAGCAGGGAAGAAGGGAGTCAGCCCCAGCATTTT; CDR3aa: CASREEGSQPQHF
abundance: once; v_gene: TRBV9; d_gene: -; j_gene: TRBJ1-1; CDR3nt: TGTGCCAGCAGCATCAGGGGACGGGACACTGAAGCTTTCTTT; CDR3aa: CASSIRGRDTEAFF
abundance: -; v_gene: TRBV5-6; d_gene: -; j_gene: TRBJ2-1; CDR3nt: TGTGCCAGCAGCTCAAAGGGAGGAGACAATGAGCAGTTCTTC; CDR3aa: CASSSKGGDNEQFF
abundance: many; v_gene: TRBV5-4; d_gene: -; j_gene: TRBJ1-6; CDR3nt: TGTGCCAGCAGCTTGCGTGACCTGGGGAATTCACCCCTCCACTTT; CDR3aa: CASSLRDLGNSPLHF
abundance: -; v_gene: TRBV14; d_gene: TRBD2; j_gene: TRBJ2-1; CDR3nt: TGTGCCAGCAGCCAATCTACGGGGGGGCTGCGAAATGAGCAGTTCTTC; CDR3aa: CASSQSTGGLRNEQFF
abundance: once; v_gene: TRBV28; d_gene: -; j_gene: TRBJ1-2; CDR3nt: TGTGCCAGCAGCTCCCCTGGGGGCGCGGGCTATGGCTACACCTTC; CDR3aa: CASSSPGGAGYGYTF
abundance: -; v_gene: TRBV29-1; d_gene: TRBD1; j_gene: TRBJ1-1; CDR3nt: TGCAGCGTCTCGCCACAGGGGGTTGAAGCTTTCTTT; CDR3aa: CSVSPQGVEAFF
abundance: -; v_gene: TRBV3-1/TRBV3-2; d_gene: -; j_gene: TRBJ1-1; CDR3nt: TGTGCCAGCAGCCAAGAGGCGGGGTTTTACACTGAAGCTTTCTTT; CDR3aa: CASSQEAGFYTEAFF